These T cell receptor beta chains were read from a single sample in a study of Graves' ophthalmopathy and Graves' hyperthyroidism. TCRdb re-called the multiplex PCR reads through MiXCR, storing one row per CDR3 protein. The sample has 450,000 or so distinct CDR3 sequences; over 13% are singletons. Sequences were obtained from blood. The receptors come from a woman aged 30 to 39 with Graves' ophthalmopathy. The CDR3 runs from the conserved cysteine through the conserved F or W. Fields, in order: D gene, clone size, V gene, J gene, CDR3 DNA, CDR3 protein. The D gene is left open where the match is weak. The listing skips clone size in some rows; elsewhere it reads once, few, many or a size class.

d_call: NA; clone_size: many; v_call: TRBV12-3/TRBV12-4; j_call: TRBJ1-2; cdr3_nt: TGTGCCAGCAGTTTACCCAGGGTCGGGGGCTACACCTTC; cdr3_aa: CASSLPRVGGYTF
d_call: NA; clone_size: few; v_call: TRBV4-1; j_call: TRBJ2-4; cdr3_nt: TGCGCCAGCAGCCAAGATCAGGGCTGGTCCGGGGCGCAGTACTTC; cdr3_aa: CASSQDQGWSGAQYF
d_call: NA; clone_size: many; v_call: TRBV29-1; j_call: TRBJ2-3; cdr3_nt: TGCAGCGTTGATAGCGTTAGCACAGATACGCAGTATTTT; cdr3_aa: CSVDSVSTDTQYF
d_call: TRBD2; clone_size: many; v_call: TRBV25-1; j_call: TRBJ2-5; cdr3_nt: TGTGCCAGCAGTCGGCGGACTAGCGGGAGGGCCGGGGGACAAGAGACCCAGTACTTC; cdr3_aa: CASSRRTSGRAGGQETQYF
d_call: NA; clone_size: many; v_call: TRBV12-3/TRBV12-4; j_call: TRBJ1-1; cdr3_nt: TGTGCCAGCAGTTTAGTGGTGGCTGAAGCTTTCTTT; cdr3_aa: CASSLVVAEAFF
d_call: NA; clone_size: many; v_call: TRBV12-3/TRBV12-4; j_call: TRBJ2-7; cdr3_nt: TGTGCCAGCAGGCGAAATCACAAGGGGCAGTACTTC; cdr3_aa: CASRRNHKGQYF
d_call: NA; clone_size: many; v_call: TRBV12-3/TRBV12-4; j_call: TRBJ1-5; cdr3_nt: TGTGCCAGCACCCCGGACCTAGATAATCAGCCCCAGCATTTT; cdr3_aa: CASTPDLDNQPQHF
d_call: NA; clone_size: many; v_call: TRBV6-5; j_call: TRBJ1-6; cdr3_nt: TGTGCCAGCAGTTACTCGACATCCTCACCCCTCCACTTT; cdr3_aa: CASSYSTSSPLHF
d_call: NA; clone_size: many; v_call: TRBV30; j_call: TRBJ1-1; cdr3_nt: TGTGCCTGGGGTAAAAACCCAGGGGAAGCTTTCTTT; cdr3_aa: CAWGKNPGEAFF
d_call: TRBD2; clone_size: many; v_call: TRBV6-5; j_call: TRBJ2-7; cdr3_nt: TGTGCCAGCAGTTGGGCGGGAGGGCCCTACGAGCAGTACTTC; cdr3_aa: CASSWAGGPYEQYF
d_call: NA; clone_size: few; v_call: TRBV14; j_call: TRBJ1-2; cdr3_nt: TGTGCCAGCAGCCAAGCGAGGGGCCTCGGCTATGGCTACACCTTC; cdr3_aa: CASSQARGLGYGYTF
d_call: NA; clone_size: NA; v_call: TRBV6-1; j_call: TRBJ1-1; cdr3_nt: TGTGCCATCCAGCGGGAAACTAACACTGAAGCTTTCTTT; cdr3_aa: CAIQRETNTEAFF
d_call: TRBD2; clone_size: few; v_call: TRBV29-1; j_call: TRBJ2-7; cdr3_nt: TGCAGCGTTGGGCTAGCGGGCTACGAGCAGTACTTC; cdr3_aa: CSVGLAGYEQYF
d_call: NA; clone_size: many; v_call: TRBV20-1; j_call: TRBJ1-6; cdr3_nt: TGCAGTGCTAGGCCCGGGGATAGTTCCTATAATTCACCCCTCCACTTT; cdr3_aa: CSARPGDSSYNSPLHF
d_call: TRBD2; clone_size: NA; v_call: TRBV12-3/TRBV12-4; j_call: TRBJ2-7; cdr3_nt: TGTGCCAGCAGTGGACTAGCGGGACCAGCTGGGGAGCAGTACTTC; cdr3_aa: CASSGLAGPAGEQYF
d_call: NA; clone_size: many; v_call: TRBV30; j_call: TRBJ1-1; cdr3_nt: TGTGCCTGGAGTGTCAGGAACACTGAAGCTTTCTTT; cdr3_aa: CAWSVRNTEAFF
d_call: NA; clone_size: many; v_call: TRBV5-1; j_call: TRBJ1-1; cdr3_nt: TGCGCCAGCACCCCGGGGGACCTCGGCACTGAAGCTTTCTTT; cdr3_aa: CASTPGDLGTEAFF
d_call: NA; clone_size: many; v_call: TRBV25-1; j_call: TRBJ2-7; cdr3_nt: TGTGCCAGCAGTGGTACCGATCGGCTGGGCGAGCAGTACTTC; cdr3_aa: CASSGTDRLGEQYF
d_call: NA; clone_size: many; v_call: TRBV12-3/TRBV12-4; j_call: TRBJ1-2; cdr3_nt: TGTGCCAGCAGTACTAGGAGCTATGGCTACACCTTC; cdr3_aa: CASSTRSYGYTF
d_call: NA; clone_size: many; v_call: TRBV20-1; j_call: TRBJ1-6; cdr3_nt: TGCAGTGCTTATGACCTAACAGGGAATTCACCCCTCCACTTT; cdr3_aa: CSAYDLTGNSPLHF
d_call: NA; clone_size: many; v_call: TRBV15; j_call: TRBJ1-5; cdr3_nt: TGTGCCACCAGCGAAGGACTCGGCAATCAGCCCCAGCATTTT; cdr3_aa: CATSEGLGNQPQHF
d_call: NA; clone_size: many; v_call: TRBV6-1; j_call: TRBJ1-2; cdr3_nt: TGTGCCAGCAGTGAGAAGGCGGGGAACTATGGCTACACCTTC; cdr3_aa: CASSEKAGNYGYTF
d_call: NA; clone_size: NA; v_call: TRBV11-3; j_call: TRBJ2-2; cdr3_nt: TGTGCCAGAAGCCTGGGACACCCCGGGGAGCTGTTTTTT; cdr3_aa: CARSLGHPGELFF
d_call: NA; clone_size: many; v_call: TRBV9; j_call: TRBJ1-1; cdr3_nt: TGTGCCAGCAGCGTAGAGGGACGTACAGGTGGCACTGAAGCTTTCTTT; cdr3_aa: CASSVEGRTGGTEAFF
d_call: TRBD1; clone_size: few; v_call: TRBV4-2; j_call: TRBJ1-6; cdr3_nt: TGTGCCAGCAGCCGACAAGACCCGGGACAGGCCAATTCACCCCTCCACTTT; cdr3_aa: CASSRQDPGQANSPLHF
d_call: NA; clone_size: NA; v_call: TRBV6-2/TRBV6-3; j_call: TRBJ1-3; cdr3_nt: TGTGCCAGCAGACTACAGGGACCAGGAAACACCATATATTTT; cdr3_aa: CASRLQGPGNTIYF
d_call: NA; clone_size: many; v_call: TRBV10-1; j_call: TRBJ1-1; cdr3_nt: TGCGCCAGCAGTGGAGGTTCGGGCACTGAAGCTTTCTTT; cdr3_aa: CASSGGSGTEAFF
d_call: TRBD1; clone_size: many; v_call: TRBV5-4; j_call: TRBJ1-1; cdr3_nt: TGTGCCAGCAGCTTGAAGTTGGGACAGGGAAGGACTGAAGCTTTCTTT; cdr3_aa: CASSLKLGQGRTEAFF
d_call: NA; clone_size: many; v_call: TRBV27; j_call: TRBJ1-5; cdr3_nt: TGTGCCAGCAGTAAGGGGGGATGGGTAAATCAGCCCCAGCATTTT; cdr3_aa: CASSKGGWVNQPQHF
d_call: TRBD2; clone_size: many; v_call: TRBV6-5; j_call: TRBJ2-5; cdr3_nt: TGTGCCAGTAAAGGACTAGCGGCACAAGAGACCCAGTACTTC; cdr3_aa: CASKGLAAQETQYF
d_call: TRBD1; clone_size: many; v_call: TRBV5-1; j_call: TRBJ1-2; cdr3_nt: TGCGCCAGCAGCCGAACGTTGACAGGGGGTGGCTACACCTTC; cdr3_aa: CASSRTLTGGGYTF
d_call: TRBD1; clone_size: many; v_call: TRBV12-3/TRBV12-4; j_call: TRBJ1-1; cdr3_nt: TGTGCCAGCAGCCCTGTCGGACAGGGCAAAGAGGCTGAAGCTTTCTTT; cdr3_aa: CASSPVGQGKEAEAFF
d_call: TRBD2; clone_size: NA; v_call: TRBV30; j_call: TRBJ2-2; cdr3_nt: TGTGCCTGGAGTGTACGGGGCGGGAGGAACACCGGGGAGCTGTTTTTT; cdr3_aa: CAWSVRGGRNTGELFF
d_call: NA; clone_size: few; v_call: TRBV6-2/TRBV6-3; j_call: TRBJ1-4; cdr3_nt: TGTGCCAGCAGTTACTCGATTCGGGGATCAACTAATGAAAAACTGTTTTTT; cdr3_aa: CASSYSIRGSTNEKLFF
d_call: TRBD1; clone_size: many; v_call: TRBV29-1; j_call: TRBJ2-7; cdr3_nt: TGCAGCGTGGGACAGAGCTCCTACGAGCAGTACTTC; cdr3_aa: CSVGQSSYEQYF
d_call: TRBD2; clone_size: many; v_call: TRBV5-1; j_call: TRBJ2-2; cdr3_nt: TGCGCCAGCAGCTTGTTACCCGGACTAGTGGGCACCGGGGAGCTGTTTTTT; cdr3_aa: CASSLLPGLVGTGELFF
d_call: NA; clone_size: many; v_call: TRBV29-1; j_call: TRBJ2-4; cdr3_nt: TGCAGCGTTGAAGTTCGCCTATTCAAAAACATTCAGTACTTC; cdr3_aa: CSVEVRLFKNIQYF
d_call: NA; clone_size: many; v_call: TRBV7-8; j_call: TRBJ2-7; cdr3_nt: TGTGCCAGCAGCTTAGGATCCTCCCAGATCCAACCCTACGAGCAGTACTTC; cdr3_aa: CASSLGSSQIQPYEQYF
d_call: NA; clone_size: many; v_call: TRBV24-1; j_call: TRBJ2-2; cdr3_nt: TGTGCCACCAGTGATTTGAGACCCCGCACCGGGGAGCTGTTTTTT; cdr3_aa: CATSDLRPRTGELFF
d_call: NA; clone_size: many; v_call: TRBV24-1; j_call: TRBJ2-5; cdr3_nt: TGTGCCACCAGTGACTCCGACAGAAACCAAGAGACCCAGTACTTC; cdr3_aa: CATSDSDRNQETQYF
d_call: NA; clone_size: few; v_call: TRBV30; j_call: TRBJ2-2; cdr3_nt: TGTGCCTGGCCCGGGACATCGAACACCGGGGAGCTGTTTTTT; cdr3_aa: CAWPGTSNTGELFF
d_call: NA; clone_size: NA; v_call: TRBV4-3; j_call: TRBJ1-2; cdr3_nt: TGCGCCAGCAGCCAAGACGGGAGGGGAGACTATGGCTACACCTTC; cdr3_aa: CASSQDGRGDYGYTF
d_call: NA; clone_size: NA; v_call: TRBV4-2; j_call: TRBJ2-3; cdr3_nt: TGTGCCAGCAGCGAAGAACCTGGGAACACAGATACGCAGTATTTT; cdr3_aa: CASSEEPGNTDTQYF
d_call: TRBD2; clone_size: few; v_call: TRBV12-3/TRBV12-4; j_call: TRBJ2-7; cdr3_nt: TGTGCCAGCAGTTGGGGACTAGCGGCCGAGCAGTACTTC; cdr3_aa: CASSWGLAAEQYF
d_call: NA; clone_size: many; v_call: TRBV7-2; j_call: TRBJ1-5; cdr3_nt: TGTGCCAGCAGCTTTGACAGGCTTAGCAATCAGCCCCAGCATTTT; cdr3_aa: CASSFDRLSNQPQHF
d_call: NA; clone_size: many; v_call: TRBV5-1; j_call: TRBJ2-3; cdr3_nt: TGCGCCAGCAGCCAGAGGGGGGCCGGACCAGATACGCAGTATTTT; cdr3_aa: CASSQRGAGPDTQYF
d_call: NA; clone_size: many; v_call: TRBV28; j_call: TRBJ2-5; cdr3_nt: TGTGCCAGCAAGGTCGGGCAAGAGACCCAGTACTTC; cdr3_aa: CASKVGQETQYF
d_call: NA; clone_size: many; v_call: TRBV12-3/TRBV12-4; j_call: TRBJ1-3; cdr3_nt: TGTGCCAGCCAGAGTGCCTCCCAGGTCTCTGGAAACACCATATATTTT; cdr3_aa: CASQSASQVSGNTIYF
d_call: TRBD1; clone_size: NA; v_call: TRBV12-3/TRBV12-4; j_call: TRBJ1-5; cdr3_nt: TGTGCCAGCAGTTTAAGAGGGGGCGCATTGGACAATCAGCCCCAGCATTTT; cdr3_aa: CASSLRGGALDNQPQHF
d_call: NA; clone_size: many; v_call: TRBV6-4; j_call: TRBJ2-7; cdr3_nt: TGTGCCAGCAGTGACCGCTGGCATCGGGGTGGAAAGAGCTCCTACGAGCAGTACTTC; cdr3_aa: CASSDRWHRGGKSSYEQYF
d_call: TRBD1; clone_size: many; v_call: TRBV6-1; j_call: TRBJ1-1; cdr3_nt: TGTGCCAGCAGTACGGGTATAGACAGGGGAAACACTGAAGCTTTCTTT; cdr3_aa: CASSTGIDRGNTEAFF
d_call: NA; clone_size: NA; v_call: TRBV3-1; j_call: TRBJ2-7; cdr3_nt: TGTGCCAGCAGCCAAGGGGTGGCTAGCGACTACGAGCAGTACTTC; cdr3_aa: CASSQGVASDYEQYF
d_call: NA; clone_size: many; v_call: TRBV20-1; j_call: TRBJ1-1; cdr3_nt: TGCAGTGCTAGTGGGGGGGGAGCCACTGAAGCTTTCTTT; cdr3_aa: CSASGGGATEAFF
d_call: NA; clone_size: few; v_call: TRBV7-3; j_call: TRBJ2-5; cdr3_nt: TGTGCCAGCAGCGAAACGGGGGGCGGGGAGACCCAGTACTTC; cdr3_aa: CASSETGGGETQYF
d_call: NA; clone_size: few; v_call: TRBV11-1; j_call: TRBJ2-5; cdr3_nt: TGTGCCAGCAGCTCAACCGGGCAGACTTTAGAGACCCAGTACTTC; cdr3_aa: CASSSTGQTLETQYF